Included here is one T cell receptor (beta chain) sequence, with context. Its antigen target is currently unknown. No quality values exist for individual bases; no much larger clone is one base distant. Genomic DNA was extracted from sorted cells for sequencing of the TCRbeta CDR3 region. TCRbeta CDR3 regions were sequenced using the immunoSEQ Assay. The table comes from immuneACCESS by way of TCRdb, which keeps in-frame sequences with V and J called. Part of the clones is missing from these tables; in studies checked, under half for an unresolved V gene and the rest for unknown reasons. Here the sample has tens of thousands of clones; roughly 89% occur a single time. In total, the top ten clones hold roughly 0.75% of the sample. The record originates from a study of OX40 agonist ivuxolimab in advanced cancers. Broadly, across the study: Ivuxolimab was a fully human IgG2 agonistic monoclonal antibody targeting the costimulatory receptor OX40 (CD134). Prior anti-PD-1, anti-PD-L1 or anti-CTLA-4 therapy was permitted, and checkpoint inhibitors had been received by about 44% of dose-escalation patients. Of the approximately 50 patients in dose escalation, some 20 had hepatocellular carcinoma, about 15 had melanoma, 9 had renal cell carcinoma and 9 had head and neck cancer. Three dose-escalation patients achieved partial responses, one with hepatocellular carcinoma and two with cutaneous melanoma. The paper reports the monotherapy dose-escalation portion (N of about 54 patients) of the phase I ivuxolimab trial. The point of sequencing TCRbeta in the periphery was to test whether ivuxolimab changed TCR sequence diversity and drove clonal T-cell expansion. A male proportion of around 83% and a mean age of around 60 years, ranging from about 23 to 90, were recorded for the dose-escalation cohort. Intravenous ivuxolimab was administered to patients every 2 weeks at six dose levels: 0.01, 0.1, 0.3, 1.5, 3 and 10 mg/kg. Findings and caveats that apply to the study as a whole: Low levels of normalized T-cell clonal expansion were also shown by some nonresponding patients. At doses of 0.1 to 3.0 mg/kg, clonal expansion of both CD4+ and CD8+ T cells in blood was seen between baseline and week 6. After ivuxolimab, expanded clones were on average more numerous among CD8+ T cells than among CD4+ T cells. The antigen specificity of the peripheral T cells that underwent clonal expansion was not determined. Partial responders in the 0.1-3.0 mg/kg groups had among the lowest normalized peripheral clonal expansion, especially among CD8+ T cells.

Patients with a history of autoimmune disease or receiving systemic immunosuppression were excluded from the trial. Peripheral blood for TCR sequencing was drawn from every dose cohort at baseline, at cycle 4 day 1 and at cycle 7 day 1. The samples were taken from a phase I, first-in-human, multicenter, open-label dose-escalation trial of ivuxolimab. Adults with locally advanced or metastatic melanoma, renal cell, hepatocellular, or head and neck squamous cell carcinoma were enrolled in the trial. Before TCR sequencing, CD4+ T cells and CD8+ T cells were sorted from peripheral blood as separate populations. CDR1 and CDR2 are drawn from the germline V gene: SGHTS, YDEGEE. V is shortened by 3 bases, J by 2 bases, and the region joining them spans 18 bases. The CDR3 covers 16 residues, taking in both the cysteine and the phenylalanine. The sequence is cut down to CDR3 DNA, 48 bases in frame from base 1.

The receptor was derived from an adult with an advanced solid tumor such as melanoma, head and neck, liver or kidney cancer. The sequence is built from TRBV5-8 and TRBJ2-7, and perhaps TRBD2 as D gene, on 7 matching bases. The sequencing here drew on CD4+ or CD8+ T cells sorted from blood, taken in a trial of the OX40 agonist ivuxolimab. The CDR3: CASSSGGWTAPYEQYF. The nucleotide sequence reads TGTGCCAGCAGCTCGGGGGGATGGACAGCCCCCTACGAGCAGTACTTC.